These T cell receptor beta chains were read from a single sample in a study of spatial heterogeneity in lung cancer. TCRdb recomputed calls from the 5' RACE reads with MiXCR, one row per CDR3 protein. This table holds about 82,000 distinct CDR3 sequences, 10% to 15% found once. The starting material was PBMCs, obtained at surgery. These receptors came from a male donor with early-stage non-small cell lung cancer. Each CDR3 is given with its conserved first and last residue. The order of the fields is V gene, J gene, CDR3 protein.

TRBV2	TRBJ2-3	CASSETSGTSTDTQYF
TRBV6-5	TRBJ2-7	CASSLGLAGGGKDEQYF
TRBV18	TRBJ1-1	CASSSRQANTEAFF
TRBV19	TRBJ1-5	CASSVSSSPDQPQHF
TRBV11-2	TRBJ1-2	CASSLDRDGYYGYTF
TRBV19	TRBJ2-1	CASSIGGSYNEQFF
TRBV7-9	TRBJ2-1	CASSHEGRGPYNEQFF
TRBV6-1	TRBJ1-1	CASSVPKDTEAFF
TRBV7-9	TRBJ2-1	CASSLGLAGNEQFF
TRBV12-3/TRBV12-4	TRBJ1-6	CATRGTGSSYNSPLHF
TRBV29-1	TRBJ2-5	CSAGAAGAQETQYF
TRBV9	TRBJ2-7	CASSGGLADYEQYF
TRBV10-2	TRBJ1-1	CASSESGSEAFF
TRBV19	TRBJ2-2	CASSKDSLISGELFF
TRBV9	TRBJ2-1	CASSPTGVNEQFF
TRBV5-1	TRBJ2-1	CASRLYDEQFF
TRBV20-1	TRBJ1-1	CSANPGNTEAFF
TRBV30	TRBJ1-2	CACQGVGYTF
TRBV5-1	TRBJ1-1	CASRKAWEGAVTEAFF
TRBV3-1	TRBJ2-3	CASSLGANTQYF